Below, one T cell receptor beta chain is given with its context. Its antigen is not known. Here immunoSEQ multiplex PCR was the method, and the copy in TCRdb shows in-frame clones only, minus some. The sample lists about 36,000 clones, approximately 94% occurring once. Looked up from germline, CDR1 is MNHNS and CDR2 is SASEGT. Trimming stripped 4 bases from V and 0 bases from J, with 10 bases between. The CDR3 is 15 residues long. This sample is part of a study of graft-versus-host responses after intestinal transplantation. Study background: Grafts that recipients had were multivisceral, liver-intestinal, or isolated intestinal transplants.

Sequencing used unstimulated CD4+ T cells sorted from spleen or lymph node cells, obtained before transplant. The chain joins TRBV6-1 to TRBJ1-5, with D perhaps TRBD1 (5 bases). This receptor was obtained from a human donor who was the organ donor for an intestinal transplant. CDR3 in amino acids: CASSAQGYSNQPQHF. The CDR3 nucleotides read TGTGCCAGCAGTGCCCAGGGCTATAGCAATCAGCCCCAGCATTTT.